These 9 T cell receptor beta chains were sequenced from one sample in a study of cytomegalovirus exposure and HLA in healthy donors. PCR employed 60 Vbeta and 13 Jbeta primers. TCRdb's copy holds only in-frame clones and misses some; the assay was immunoSEQ multiplex PCR. The table lists approximately 38,000 clones. Sample: PBMCs. These receptors were obtained from a man between 35 and 55 years old in good health and CMV-seropositive.

This chain connects TRBV28 to TRBJ1-2, with D unclear. CDR1 and CDR2 (germline): MDHEN, SYDVKM. This CDR3 has 15 residues. The germline V and J ends were trimmed by 7 bases and 0 bases, with 15 bases remaining between them. The CDR3 DNA is TGTGCCAGCACCTCTTTTCTGAGTTCTAACTATGGCTACACCTTC. It codes for CASTSFLSSNYGYTF.

The chain recombines TRBV7-2 with TRBJ2-7; 9 nucleotides agree with TRBD2. From germline, CDR1 is SGHTA and CDR2 FQGNSA. V lost 4 bases to trimming and J lost 4 bases; unmatched junction nucleotides: 8. This CDR3 contains 15 residues. The CDR3 nucleotides read TGTGCCAGCAGCTGGGTGACTAGCGGATTATACGAGCAGTACTTC. Its translation: CASSWVTSGLYEQYF.

The gene calls are TRBV11-1 and TRBJ2-7; D may be TRBD2 (6 bases). CDR1 is SGHAT and CDR2 is FQDESV in the germline V gene (reference sequence). V dropped 5 bases and J dropped 2 bases, with 16 bases sitting between them. The length of the CDR3 is 15 residues. This chain's CDR3 is CASSTDRGSAYEQYF. The CDR3 DNA is TGTGCCAGCAGCACAGACCGGGGGTCGGCCTACGAGCAGTACTTC.

CDR3 region: CASRWPSRWGYTF. CDR3 coding DNA: TGTGCCAGCCGCTGGCCGAGCAGGTGGGGCTACACCTTC. V is TRBV6-5 and J is TRBJ1-2, with no clear D. The CDR3 extends over 13 amino acids. Trimming removed 8 bases from V and 8 bases from J, with 18 bases in between. Germline CDR1 is MNHEY and CDR2 is SVGAGI.

V gene TRBV11-2 combines with J gene TRBJ2-1; D is unclear. Trimming cost V 5 bases and J 1 base, with 12 bases left between them. CDR3 length: 15 amino acids. Germline V gene lookup returns CDR1 SGHAT and CDR2 FQNNGV. The CDR3: CASSPLSSSYNEQFF. CDR3 coding DNA: TGTGCCAGCAGCCCACTATCTAGTTCCTACAATGAGCAGTTCTTC.

V gene TRBV15 combines with J gene TRBJ2-7, with D tentatively TRBD2 (5 bases). The CDR3 is made up of 17 amino acids. The V end lost 0 bases, the J end lost 0 bases, and 15 bases lay between the germline ends. In germline, CDR1 is LNHNV, CDR2 YYDKDF (reference sequence). The DNA of the CDR3 is TGTGCCACCAGCAGAGAGCCGGGAAAGAAAAGCTCCTACGAGCAGTACTTC. Residues: CATSREPGKKSSYEQYF.

The chain has TRBV5-1 and TRBJ2-2, with TRBD2 identical over 7 bases. Germline-derived CDR1 and CDR2 are SGHRS and YFSETQ. The CDR3 has 18 residues. With V trimmed by 0 bases and J by 5 bases, 13 bases remained unmatched. CDR3 in amino acids: CASSLAGSGTTSTGELFF. The CDR3 coding sequence is TGCGCCAGCAGCTTGGCCGGGTCGGGGACTACCTCAACCGGGGAGCTGTTTTTT.

J is TRBJ2-1 and V is TRBV6-5; D remains unclear. Trimming removed 6 bases at V and 4 bases at J, with 13 bases between. The germline CDR1 and CDR2 sequences are MNHEY and SVGAGI. CDR3 size: 14 residues. The CDR3 sequence is CASSESQVYNEQFF. The CDR3 bases are TGTGCCAGCAGCGAATCCCAGGTTTACAATGAGCAGTTCTTC.

The genes are TRBV12-2 and TRBJ1-3; whether TRBD1, the table's D call, matches the DNA was not checked. TRBV12-2 is a listed pseudogene. CDR3 size: 17 residues. CDR3 sequence reads: CASRFKRTGESGNTIYF. The CDR3, as DNA: TGTGCAAGTCGCTTCAAAAGGACAGGGGAAAGTGGAAACACCATATATTTT.